Listed below are T cell receptor beta chains from one sample, sequenced in a study of T cells expressing NK-cell markers. TCRdb re-called the 5' RACE reads; every CDR3 protein appears as one record, without DNA. This table lists 500,000 to 600,000 distinct CDR3 sequences. Material for sequencing was blood T cells: a sorted CD56 or NKG2C T cell subset, CD4+ or CD8+ T cells, or bulk PBMC T cells (not recorded which). Every receptor here comes from a man aged 18 to 30 in good health. The CDR3 runs from the conserved cysteine through the conserved F or W.

TRBV5-1	TRBJ2-3	CASSLAGEDTQYF
TRBV28	TRBJ2-7	CASYSTAHSYEQYF
TRBV4-3	TRBJ2-4	CASSQERLAGGLAKNIQYF
TRBV5-1	TRBJ1-1	CASSDAVNMNTEAFF
TRBV6-6	TRBJ1-2	CASTGRGSYGYTF
TRBV12-3/TRBV12-4	TRBJ2-2	CASSLSPPTGGELFF
TRBV15	TRBJ1-2	CATSRTGAGGYTF
TRBV10-3	TRBJ2-3	CAISESSFLNTQYF
TRBV3-1	TRBJ1-1	CASSRYPEAFF
TRBV5-1	TRBJ1-1	CASSLVAQTKAFF
TRBV6-1	TRBJ2-1	CASSQRQGWNEQFF
TRBV12-3/TRBV12-4	TRBJ1-1	CASGPNIKYEAFF
TRBV28	TRBJ2-7	CASSLEPWYEQYF
TRBV2	TRBJ2-2	CASSEAASWTGELFF
TRBV4-2	TRBJ1-3	CASSPRTAPGNTIYF
TRBV27	TRBJ2-1	CASSHGQGEFF
TRBV12-3/TRBV12-4	TRBJ1-2	CASSLGGPGNYGYTF
TRBV20-1	TRBJ2-1	CSARGGLAGAGYEQFF
TRBV27	TRBJ2-6	CASSPSVGEGALSGANVLTF
TRBV5-5	TRBJ2-5	CASSALAGGRETQYF
TRBV7-2	TRBJ2-5	CASSIRRGFQETQYF
TRBV2	TRBJ2-1	CASRGTSGSLNEQFF
TRBV2	TRBJ2-1	CASTGTGEHEQFF
TRBV3-1	TRBJ2-1	CASSQLGTSAPSEQFF
TRBV24-1	TRBJ2-4	CATKEGGKNIQYF
TRBV27	TRBJ1-1	CASSLDRRIDEAFF